This T cell receptor beta chain stems from a study of cytomegalovirus exposure and HLA in healthy donors. For this clone: The same CDR3 can be traced to other DNA sequences in this sample.

CDR3 size: 15 residues. In germline, CDR1 is MDHEN, CDR2 SYDVKM. With 5 bases removed from V and 2 bases from J, the gap between germline ends came to 15 bases. The PCR ran on 60 Vbeta and 13 Jbeta primers. The method was immunoSEQ multiplex PCR; TCRdb's version includes in-frame clones alone and lacks a portion of them. The sample lists more than 85,000 clones; around 86% were seen once. The sequence came from a man aged 35-49 years in good health and CMV-seronegative. This rearrangement joins TRBV28 to TRBJ1-1, with a tentative D call TRBD1 (5 bases). The sequencing sample was made of PBMCs. The CDR3 nucleotides are TGTGCCAGCAGTCCTCCGGGGGGACTCAACACTGAAGCTTTCTTT. Encoded protein: CASSPPGGLNTEAFF.